This T cell receptor (beta chain) was sequenced during a study of T cell repertoires in breast cancer (dated by TCRdb to 2015 to 2016). Notes on the research overall: Samples profiled in the study came from tumors, lymph nodes and peripheral blood lymphocytes of breast cancer patients, along with peripheral blood from healthy control donors. Because breast cancer has a low mutational burden and common mutations are rare, the study reasoned that TCRs shared between breast cancer patients would target shared antigens. Most of the approximately 22 patient tumors analyzed for shared TCRs were ER+/PR+. Tumor-free lymph nodes were processed with no enzymatic digestion, and blood samples were separated using Ficoll. Controls included nine healthy donors of an age range similar to the patients. Sequencing yielded on average roughly 520,000 sequences per sample and approximately 9.5 reads per input cell. Tumors and tumor-involved lymph nodes were minced, digested with Liberase and DNase, and then passed through 70-um and 40-um filters.

The CDR3 numbers 12 residues from cysteine through phenylalanine. The read is trimmed to its CDR3 DNA, 36 bases read in frame from base 1. The germline V gene supplies CDR1 SNHLY and CDR2 FYNNEI. V loses 4 bases of germline sequence and J loses 6 bases, and the interval between the two ends is 8 bases. Libraries were made using emulsion pairing. Unpaired genes were suppressed by a second nested PCR containing blocking oligos, after which a third nested PCR added Illumina adaptors and barcodes. Each emulsion RT-PCR master mix held roughly 4,500-260,000 T cells and included C-region, Stepout and V-region primers. The Micellula Emulsion and Purification Kit was used to generate emulsions, and Qiagen OneStep RT-PCR reagents were used for RT-PCR. Pooled libraries were sequenced with paired-end 2 x 250 reads on an Illumina MiSeq. In the original analysis: Read pairs were joined in Galaxy and clipped at the engineered overlap into separate alpha and beta files; unclipped reads were discarded. To assign alpha-beta pairs, the researchers used CompleteTCR, a MiTCR-based pipeline that relies on an R script to link chains sharing read cluster identifiers. TCR sequences that were observed only once, representing about 1-3.3%, were removed as potential sequencing errors. TCRdb cleaned the public reads at Q25 with fastp, built clones with MiXCR and kept in-frame beta chains. Merged by CDR3 protein, the rows form single entries marked with the most common genes and DNA. TCRdb, rather than the study authors, made the V and J calls. The sample table lists approximately 4,000 distinct CDR3 sequences, around 40% of them with a count of one. Approximately 33% of the sample is in the top ten clones.

To analyze paired alpha-beta TCRs of CD8+ T cells, the study used an expanded emulsion RT-PCR method with primers covering all TCR V genes. Before emulsion RT-PCR, CD8+ T cells were isolated with a CD8 positive selection kit and incubated overnight in 8.5 to 10 IU/mL IL-2. A word on this clonotype: It lacks a known antigen. Base qualities are missing; no much larger clone stands one base away.

Broad study findings and their caveats: Shared TCRs showed TRBV7 predominance, possibly reflecting tumor recognition or mispriming bias from eight TRBV7 primers. Shared TCRs were encoded by various nucleotide sequences, which suggests selection and expansion based on antigen. Genuine antitumor clones may have been missed because singleton TCRs were discarded and only part of each tumor was sampled. Emulsion RT-PCR was regarded as qualitative rather than quantitative, because clone recovery was skewed by transcript abundance and primer differences. Compared with tumor-free nodes, tumor-involved sentinel lymph nodes shared about fourfold more TCRs with matched tumor repertoires (about 7.7% versus 2%). Over 15 TCR pairs were shared across seven or more patient tumors and were rarely found in control blood, which suggests possible tumor specificity.

Source material: CD8+ T cells. This receptor was obtained from a pool of human donors with breast cancer or a healthy control (not recorded which). The rearrangement joined TRBV2 to TRBJ2-3; too little of a D gene remains to name it. The DNA is as follows: TGTGCCAGCAGTGTACTTGAGGATACGCAGTATTTT. Translated, it reads CASSVLEDTQYF. Where the CDR3 stops, the reference TRBV2 and TRBJ2-3 genes take over; the full variable domain is EPEVTQTPSHQVTQMGQEVILRCVPISNHLYFYWYRQILGQKVEFLVSFYNNEISEKSEIFDDQFSVERPDGSNFTLKIRSTKLEDSAMYFCASSVLEDTQYFGPGTRLTVL.